This T cell receptor (beta chain) was sequenced in a study of blood T cell repertoires in COVID-19. Study information: The origin of the acute and convalescent COVID-19 samples was the United States, Italy and Spain. T cells, B-cell-depleted T cells, or PBMCs provided the cDNA or gDNA that served as material.

This clone occurred once. In the original workflow: For nucleated cells, counts were estimated from reference gene primer amplification. TCRdb's copy holds only in-frame clones and misses some; the assay was immunoSEQ multiplex PCR. The V and J calls and clone size are taken from that table; D and trimming were inferred from the DNA. The sample records around 100,000 clones, around 85% being singletons. There are 15 residues in the CDR3. Germline V CDR1 and CDR2: MNHEY, SVGAGI. V was clipped by 0 bases and J by 3 bases, with 9 bases between them. The origin of this receptor is an older man with active or convalescent COVID-19. The chain employs TRBV6-5 and TRBJ1-5; D ambiguous. Sequencing was carried out using peripheral blood. The CDR3 reads CASSYSGGINQPQHF. In DNA, the CDR3 is TGTGCCAGCAGTTACTCGGGAGGGATCAATCAGCCCCAGCATTTT.